This entry describes one TCR beta chain. The antigen is not known. Assay used: immunoSEQ multiplex PCR; TCRdb lists only in-frame clones, some missing. Found here are approximately 88,000 clones, less than 95% of them singletons; the top ten hold over 0.15%. Germline CDR1 is SEHNR and CDR2 is FQNEAQ (reference sequence). With 1 base removed from V and 0 bases from J, the gap between germline ends came to 10 bases. There are 16 residues in the CDR3. The sample comes from a study of graft-versus-host responses after intestinal transplantation. The wider study: Once they had received anti-thymocyte globulin induction, all recipients took tacrolimus and steroids for around 3 years.

The sample in question was unstimulated CD4+ T cells sorted from spleen or lymph node cells, obtained before transplant. This TCR came from a human donor who was the organ donor for an intestinal transplant. The chain uses TRBV7-9 and TRBJ1-3; D not certain. CDR3 loop: CASSLEINFSGNTIYF. Written as DNA, the CDR3 is TGTGCCAGCAGCTTAGAAATAAACTTCTCTGGAAACACCATATATTTT.